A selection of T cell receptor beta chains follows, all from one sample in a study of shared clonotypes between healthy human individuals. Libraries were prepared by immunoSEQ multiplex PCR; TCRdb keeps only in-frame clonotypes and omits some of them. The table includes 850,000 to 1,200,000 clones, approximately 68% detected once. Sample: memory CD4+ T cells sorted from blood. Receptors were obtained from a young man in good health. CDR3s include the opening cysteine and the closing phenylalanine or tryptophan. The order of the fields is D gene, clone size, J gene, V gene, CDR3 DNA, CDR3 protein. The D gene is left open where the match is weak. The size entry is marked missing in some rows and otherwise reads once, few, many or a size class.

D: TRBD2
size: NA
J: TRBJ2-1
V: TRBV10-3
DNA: TGTGCCATCAGCATGGGCGGGAGCGGGGGCAATGAGCAGTTCTTC
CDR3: CAISMGGSGGNEQFF

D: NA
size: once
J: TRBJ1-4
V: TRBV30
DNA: TGTGCCTGGAGTGTACTCCGCGGGGGTGAAAAACTGTTTTTT
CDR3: CAWSVLRGGEKLFF

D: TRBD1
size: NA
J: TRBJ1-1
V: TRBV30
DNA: TGTGCCTGCCCGGGACAGGGGACTGAAGCTTTCTTT
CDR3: CACPGQGTEAFF

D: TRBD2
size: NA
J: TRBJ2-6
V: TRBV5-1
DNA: TGCGCCAGCAGCGGCGGGGGTTCCTCTGGGGCCAACGTCCTGACTTTC
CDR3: CASSGGGSSGANVLTF

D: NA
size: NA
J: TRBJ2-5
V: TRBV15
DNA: TGTGCCACCAGCAGAGATTCAGGGCAGGGAGAGACCCAGTACTTC
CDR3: CATSRDSGQGETQYF

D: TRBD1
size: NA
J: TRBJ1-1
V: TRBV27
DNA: TGTGCCAGCAGTTTAGGACAGGTTACTGAAGCTTTCTTT
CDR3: CASSLGQVTEAFF

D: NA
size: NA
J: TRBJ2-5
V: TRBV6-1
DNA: TGTGCCAGCAGTGAGAATCCGGGAATAACGGGAGAGACCCAGTACTTC
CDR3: CASSENPGITGETQYF

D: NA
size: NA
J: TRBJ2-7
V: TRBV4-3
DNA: TGCGCCAGCAGCCAAGAGAATAGCCGGGCCTACGAGCAGTACTTC
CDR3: CASSQENSRAYEQYF

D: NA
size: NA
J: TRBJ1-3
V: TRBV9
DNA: TGTGCCAGCAGCGCTTCCGGGGGGGCAGGTGGAAACACCATATATTTT
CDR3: CASSASGGAGGNTIYF

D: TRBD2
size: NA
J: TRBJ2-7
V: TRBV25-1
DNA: TGTGCCAGCGGGACATTTAGCGGGACTTCCTACGAGCAGTACTTC
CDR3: CASGTFSGTSYEQYF

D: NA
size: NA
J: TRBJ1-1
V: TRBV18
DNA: TGTGCCAGCTCACCTCGGAGAGACATGAACACTGAAGCTTTCTTT
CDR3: CASSPRRDMNTEAFF

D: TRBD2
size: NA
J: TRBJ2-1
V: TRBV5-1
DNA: TGCGCCAGCAGCTTGGTGTTAGCGGGGGTTAATGAGCAGTTCTTC
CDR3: CASSLVLAGVNEQFF

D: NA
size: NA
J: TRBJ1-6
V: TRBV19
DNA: TGTGCCAGTAGCACCCGGGGGGGCAATTCACCCCTCCACTTT
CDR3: CASSTRGGNSPLHF

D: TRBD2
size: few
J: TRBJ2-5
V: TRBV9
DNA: TGTGCCAGCAGTCACGGGGGGGGCCTCCAAGAGACCCAGTACTTC
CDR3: CASSHGGGLQETQYF

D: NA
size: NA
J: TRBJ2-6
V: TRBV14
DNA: TGTGCCAGCAGCCACCCAACCAGCTCTGGGGCCAACGTCCTGACTTTC
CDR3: CASSHPTSSGANVLTF

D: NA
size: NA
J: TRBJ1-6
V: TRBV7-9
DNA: TGTGCCAGCAGCTTAGCAGGGGTTGATAATTCACCCCTCCACTTT
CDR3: CASSLAGVDNSPLHF

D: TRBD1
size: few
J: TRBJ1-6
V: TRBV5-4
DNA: TGTGCCAGCAGCTTGAACAGGGGGAACAATTCACCCCTCCACTTT
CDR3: CASSLNRGNNSPLHF

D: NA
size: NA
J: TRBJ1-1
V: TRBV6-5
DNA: TGTGCCGCGAAGGGGGGGACTGAAGCTTTCTTT
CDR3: CAAKGGTEAFF

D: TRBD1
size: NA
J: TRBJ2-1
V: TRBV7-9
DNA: TGTGCCAGCAGCTGGGGGGACAGGGGGACCTACAATGAGCAGTTCTTC
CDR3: CASSWGDRGTYNEQFF

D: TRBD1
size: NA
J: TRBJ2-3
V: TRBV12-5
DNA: TGTGCTAGTGGAAGAGAGGGGACAGGGTGGGATACGCAGTATTTT
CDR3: CASGREGTGWDTQYF

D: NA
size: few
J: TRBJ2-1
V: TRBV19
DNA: TGTGCCAGTAGTATGTTGCCCTGGGGACTGAGCTCCTACAATGAGCAGTTCTTC
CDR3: CASSMLPWGLSSYNEQFF

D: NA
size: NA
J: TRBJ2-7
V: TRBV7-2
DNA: TGTGCCAGCAGCTTAGCGGTGGGTGCTAGCTCCTACGAGCAGTACTTC
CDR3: CASSLAVGASSYEQYF

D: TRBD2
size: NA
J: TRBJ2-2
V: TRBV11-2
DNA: TGTGCCAGCAGCCCTCTTAGCGGGAGGCCCGCCGGGGAGCTGTTTTTT
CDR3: CASSPLSGRPAGELFF

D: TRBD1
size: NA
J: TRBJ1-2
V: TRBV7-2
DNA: TGTGCCAGCAGCCTACAGGGACAGCCCTATGGCTACACCTTC
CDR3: CASSLQGQPYGYTF